The 20 T cell receptor beta chains below come from one sample, sequenced in a study of blood T cell repertoires in COVID-19. Assay: immunoSEQ multiplex PCR; the TCRdb copy retains only in-frame clones and omits some. The table has tens of thousands of clones, approximately 94% seen once. Sequencing was performed on peripheral blood. The source is a man in his fifties or sixties with COVID-19, enrolled during active disease.

This clone was observed a few times. The genes are TRBV5-1 and TRBJ2-2, with a weak D call TRBD1 (6 bases). Trimming took off 9 bases at V and 1 base at J, with 13 bases between the two ends. Germline values: CDR1 SGHRS, CDR2 YFSETQ. The CDR3 runs to 14 residues. CDR3 amino acids: CATRTAVNTGELFF. CDR3 nucleotides: TGCGCCACCCGGACAGCAGTGAACACCGGGGAGCTGTTTTTT. Based on the CDR3 plus reference TRBV5-1 and TRBJ2-2, the full variable domain is KAGVTQTPRYLIKTRGQQVTLSCSPISGHRSVSWYQQTPGQGLQFLFEYFSETQRNKGNFPGRFSGRQFSNSRSEMNVSTLELGDSALYLCATRTAVNTGELFFGEGSRLTVL.

J is TRBJ2-3 and V is TRBV3-1 (or the pseudogene TRBV3-2); 11 positions match TRBD2. This CDR3 is 17 amino acids long. Trimming cost V 4 bases and J 4 bases; bases outside gene matches: 10. CDR1 is LGHDT, CDR2 YNNKEL, per germline (reference sequence). The CDR3 region has the DNA TGTGCCAGCAGCCCACTTACTAGCGGGAGCGGGGCAGATACGCAGTATTTT. Protein sequence: CASSPLTSGSGADTQYF.

The chain recombines TRBV5-1 with TRBJ1-4; a weak D match, TRBD1 (5 bases). V gave up 3 bases and J gave up 7 bases, with 16 bases separating them. Germline V gene data show CDR1 as SGHRS and CDR2 as YFSETQ. This CDR3 comprises 15 residues. The CDR3 bases are TGCGCCAGCAGCTCCTCAGATGGGGCTGGTGAAAAACTGTTTTTT. This encodes CASSSSDGAGEKLFF.

The chain joins TRBV6-1 to TRBJ2-5, with a tentative D call TRBD2 (5 bases). The CDR3 has 15 residues. Trimming removed 2 bases from V and 0 bases from J, with 10 bases in between. The germline CDR1 and CDR2 sequences are MNHNS and SASEGT. CDR3 DNA sequence: TGTGCCAGCAGTGAACGGGGAGCCAACCAAGAGACCCAGTACTTC. Its translation: CASSERGANQETQYF.

This clone was observed a single time. This chain connects TRBV19 to TRBJ1-4; 7 positions agree with TRBD1. CDR3 length equals 13 residues. The germline CDR1 and CDR2 sequences are LNHDA and SQIVND (reference sequence). J gave up 7 bases and V 6 bases, and 5 bases lay outside the gene matches. CDR3 nucleotide sequence: TGTGCCAGTAGCCGACAGGGAGGTGAAAAACTGTTTTTT. It translates to CASSRQGGEKLFF.

The genes are TRBV27 and TRBJ1-3; D not certain. The V end was cut by 1 base, the J end by 4 bases, with 5 bases between. CDR3 length: 13 amino acids. Germline V gene sequence: CDR1 MNHEY, CDR2 SMNVEV (reference sequence). The CDR3, as DNA: TGTGCCAGCAGTTTATACGGGGGAAACACCATATATTTT. This codes for CASSLYGGNTIYF.

The chain uses TRBV18 and TRBJ2-3; no clear D gene. This CDR3 contains 16 residues. The V end was cut by 0 bases, the J end by 0 bases, with 10 bases between. The germline CDR1 and CDR2 sequences are KGHSH and LQKENI. The CDR3 spells CASSPPLTKSTDTQYF. The CDR3 coding sequence is TGTGCCAGCTCACCACCCTTAACAAAGAGCACAGATACGCAGTATTTT.

The CDR3 DNA reads as TGTGCCAGTAGTATAGTCCGCGCGGGACAGGGGGATGAAAAACTGTTTTTT. Protein product: CASSIVRAGQGDEKLFF. The chain recombines TRBV19 with TRBJ1-4, with 11 bases matching TRBD1. The CDR3 totals 17 residues. The J segment lost 6 bases and the V segment lost 1 base, leaving 7 bases of the junction unmatched. Germline-derived CDR1 and CDR2 are LNHDA and SQIVND (reference sequence).

The chain is built from TRBV5-1 and TRBJ2-1, with a tentative D call TRBD1 (6 bases). Germline loops: CDR1 SGHRS, CDR2 YFSETQ. Trimming took off 0 bases at V and 4 bases at J, with 11 bases between the two ends. The CDR3 consists of 15 residues. The CDR3 DNA reads as TGCGCCAGCAGCTTGGACCCGACAGGTTACAATGAGCAGTTCTTC. Translation gives CASSLDPTGYNEQFF.

This rearrangement joins TRBV19 to TRBJ1-3; D may be TRBD1 (6 bases). Deletions cut 3 bases from V and 4 bases from J, with 13 bases between. Germline CDR1 is LNHDA and CDR2 is SQIVND (reference sequence). The CDR3 is made up of 15 amino acids. CDR3: CASSIQAGAGNTIYF. In nucleotides, the CDR3 is TGTGCCAGTAGTATTCAGGCAGGGGCCGGAAACACCATATATTTT.

This clone was counted a single time. DNA for the CDR3: TGCAGTGCTAGTCCCGATGGAGGGCCCCACGAGCAGTACTTC. It specifies CSASPDGGPHEQYF. This chain links TRBV20-1 with TRBJ2-7; the D gene is possibly TRBD2 (6 bases). CDR3 length: 14 residues. The V gene lost 3 bases and the J gene lost 5 bases, with 17 bases spanning the gap. The germline V gene encodes CDR1 DFQATT and CDR2 SNEGSKA (reference sequence).

The V and J genes are TRBV6-5 and TRBJ1-1, with D unresolved. Germline values: CDR1 MNHEY, CDR2 SVGAGI. The CDR3 has 13 amino acids. Trimming shortened V by 5 bases and J by 2 bases, and 9 bases separated the two germline ends. The CDR3 nucleotides read TGTGCCAGCAGTACCATCAGAAACACTGAAGCTTTCTTT. This translates into CASSTIRNTEAFF.

This clone appeared a single time. The J gene is TRBJ2-1, the V gene TRBV5-1, with 8 nucleotides matching TRBD2. The trim removed 4 bases at V and 4 bases at J, leaving 7 bases unmatched. In germline, CDR1 is SGHRS, CDR2 YFSETQ. CDR3 length: 15 amino acids. The CDR3 DNA is TGCGCCAGCAGCGACACGGCGGGAGGTTACAATGAGCAGTTCTTC. Protein sequence: CASSDTAGGYNEQFF.

This chain connects TRBV12-2 to TRBJ1-5; TRBD1 is taken as the D call from the table, unchecked against the DNA. TRBV12-2 is designated a pseudogene. This CDR3 is 15 amino acids long. Here the CDR3 DNA reads TGTGCAAGTCGTCCTACAGGGTGGTGCAATCAGCCCCAGCATTTT. Amino acid sequence: CASRPTGWCNQPQHF.

The chain carries TRBV19 and TRBJ1-5, with TRBD1 matching over 7 bases. This CDR3 is 17 amino acids long. Germline values: CDR1 LNHDA, CDR2 SQIVND (reference sequence). J lost 8 bases, V lost 0 bases, and 13 bases had no gene match. The CDR3 DNA follows: TGTGCCAGTAGTATAGAAAGGTTTACGGGACAGCGAGAGCCCCAGCATTTT. Encoded protein: CASSIERFTGQREPQHF.

This chain joins TRBV19 and TRBJ2-7; weak D call: TRBD2 (5 bases). The germline V gene encodes CDR1 LNHDA and CDR2 SQIVND (reference sequence). This CDR3 has 18 residues. Trimming stripped 10 bases from V and 0 bases from J, with 28 bases between. The CDR3 nucleotides read TGTGCCACTTCCCGCGGGTGGGGAAACCCCCTGAGCTCCTACGAGCAGTACTTC. Protein product: CATSRGWGNPLSSYEQYF.

The chain combines TRBV4-3 with TRBJ1-1; D is ambiguous. This CDR3 contains 14 residues. Germline V CDR1 and CDR2: LGHNA, YSLEER. The V and J ends lost 1 base and 5 bases respectively, with 11 bases between them. The CDR3 DNA reads TGCGCCAGCAGCCAAGGGACTTCGGGGACTGAAGCTTTCTTT. Amino acid sequence: CASSQGTSGTEAFF.

This clone was seen just once. The chain is built from TRBV2 and TRBJ1-1; D remains unclear. CDR1 is SNHLY, CDR2 FYNNEI, per germline. This CDR3 spans 11 amino acids. The V end was cut by 5 bases, the J end by 3 bases, with 4 bases between. The CDR3 spells CASSRDTEAFF. The CDR3 DNA sequence: TGTGCCAGCAGTCGGGACACTGAAGCTTTCTTT.

The chain carries TRBV5-1 and TRBJ2-5; D gene uncertain. V gave up 2 bases and J gave up 4 bases, with 9 bases separating them. Per germline, CDR1 SGHRS and CDR2 YFSETQ. This CDR3 contains 13 residues. Written as DNA, the CDR3 is TGCGCCAGCAGCTTACTACAAATAGAGACCCAGTACTTC. Protein product: CASSLLQIETQYF.

The chain has TRBV4-2 and TRBJ2-2, with TRBD2 identical over 9 bases. V lost 0 bases and J lost 1; bases outside the gene matches: 3. Germline values: CDR1 LGHNA, CDR2 YNFKEQ. CDR3 length: 17 amino acids. CDR3 sequence: CASSQDLAGMNTGELFF. In DNA, the CDR3 is TGTGCCAGCAGCCAAGACCTAGCGGGGATGAACACCGGGGAGCTGTTTTTT.